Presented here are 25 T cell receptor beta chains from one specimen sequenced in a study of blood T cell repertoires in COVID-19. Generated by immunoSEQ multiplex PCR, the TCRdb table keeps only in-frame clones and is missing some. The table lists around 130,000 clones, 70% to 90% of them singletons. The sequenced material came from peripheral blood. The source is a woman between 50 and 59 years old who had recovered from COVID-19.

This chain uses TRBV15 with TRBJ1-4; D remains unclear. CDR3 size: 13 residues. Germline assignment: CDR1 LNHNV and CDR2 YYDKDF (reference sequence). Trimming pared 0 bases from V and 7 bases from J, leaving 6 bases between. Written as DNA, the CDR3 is TGTGCCACCAGCAGAGATAGGAGTGAAAAACTGTTTTTT. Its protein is CATSRDRSEKLFF.

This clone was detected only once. This CDR3 reads CASSLGGDQPQHF. CDR3 DNA: TGTGCCAGCAGTTTGGGGGGGGATCAGCCCCAGCATTTT. V and J are TRBV12-3 or TRBV12-4 and TRBJ1-5; tentative D call: TRBD1 (5 bases). Trimming removed 3 bases at V and 5 bases at J, with 8 bases between. The CDR3 spans 13 residues.

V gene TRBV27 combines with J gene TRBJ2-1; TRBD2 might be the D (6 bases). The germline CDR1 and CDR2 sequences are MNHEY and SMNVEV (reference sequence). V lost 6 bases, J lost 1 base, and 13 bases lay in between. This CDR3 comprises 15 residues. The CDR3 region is CASRAGTPSYNEQFF. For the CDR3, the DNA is TGTGCCAGCAGGGCGGGGACTCCTTCCTACAATGAGCAGTTCTTC.

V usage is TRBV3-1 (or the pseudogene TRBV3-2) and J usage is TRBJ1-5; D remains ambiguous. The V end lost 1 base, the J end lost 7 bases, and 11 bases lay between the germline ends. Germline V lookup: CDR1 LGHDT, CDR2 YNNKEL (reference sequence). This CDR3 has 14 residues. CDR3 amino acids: CASSQASGGQPQHF. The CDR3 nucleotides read TGTGCCAGCAGCCAAGCCTCGGGTGGACAGCCCCAGCATTTT.

CDR3 protein: CAFAAQGNQPQHF. Here the CDR3 DNA reads TGTGCCTTCGCGGCACAGGGCAATCAGCCCCAGCATTTT. The chain combines TRBV30 with TRBJ1-5, with a tentative D call TRBD1 (5 bases). Trimming left V 7 bases short and J 2 bases short, with 12 bases between. This CDR3 comprises 13 residues. Germline V gene data show CDR1 as GTSNPN and CDR2 as SVGIG (reference sequence).

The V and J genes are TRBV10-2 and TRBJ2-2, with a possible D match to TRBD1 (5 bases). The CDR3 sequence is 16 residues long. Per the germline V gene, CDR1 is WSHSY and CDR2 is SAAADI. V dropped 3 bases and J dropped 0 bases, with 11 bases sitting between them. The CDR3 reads CASSDGQGTNTGELFF. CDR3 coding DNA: TGCGCCAGCAGTGACGGGCAGGGAACGAACACCGGGGAGCTGTTTTTT.

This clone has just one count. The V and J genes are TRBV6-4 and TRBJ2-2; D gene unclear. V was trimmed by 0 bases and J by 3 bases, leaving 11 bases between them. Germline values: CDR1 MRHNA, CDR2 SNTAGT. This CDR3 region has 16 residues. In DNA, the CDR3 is TGTGCCAGCAGTGACTCGGTAGCCACCCACACCGGGGAGCTGTTTTTT. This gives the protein CASSDSVATHTGELFF.

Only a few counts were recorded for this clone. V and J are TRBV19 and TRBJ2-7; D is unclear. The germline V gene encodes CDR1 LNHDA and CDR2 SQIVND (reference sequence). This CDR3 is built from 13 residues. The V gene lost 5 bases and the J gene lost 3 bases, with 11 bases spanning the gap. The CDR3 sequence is CASSSSYLYEQYF. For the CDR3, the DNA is TGTGCCAGTAGTTCCAGTTATCTCTACGAGCAGTACTTC.

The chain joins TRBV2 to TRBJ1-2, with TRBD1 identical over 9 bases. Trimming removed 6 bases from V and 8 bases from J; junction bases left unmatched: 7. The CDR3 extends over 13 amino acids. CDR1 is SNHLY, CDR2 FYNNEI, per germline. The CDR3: CASRITGQGGYTF. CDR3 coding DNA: TGTGCCAGCAGAATCACGGGACAGGGAGGCTACACCTTC.

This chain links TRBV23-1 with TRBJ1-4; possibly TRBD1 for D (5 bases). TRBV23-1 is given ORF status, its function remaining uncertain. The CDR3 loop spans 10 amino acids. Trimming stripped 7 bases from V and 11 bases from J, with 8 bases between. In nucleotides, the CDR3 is TGCGCCAGCAACAAGGGGAAACTGTTTTTT. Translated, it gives CASNKGKLFF.

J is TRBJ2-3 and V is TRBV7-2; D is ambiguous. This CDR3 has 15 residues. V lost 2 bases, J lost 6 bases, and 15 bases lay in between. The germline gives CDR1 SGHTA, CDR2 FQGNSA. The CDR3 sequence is CASSLTGATLDTQYF. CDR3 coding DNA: TGTGCCAGCAGCTTAACCGGAGCCACACTTGATACGCAGTATTTT.

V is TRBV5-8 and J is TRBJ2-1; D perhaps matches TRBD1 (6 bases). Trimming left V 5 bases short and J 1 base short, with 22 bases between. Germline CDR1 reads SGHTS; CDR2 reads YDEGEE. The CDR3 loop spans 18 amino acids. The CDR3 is CASSLGASSWESYNEQFF. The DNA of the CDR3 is TGTGCCAGCAGTCTGGGGGCTAGCTCCTGGGAATCCTACAATGAGCAGTTCTTC.

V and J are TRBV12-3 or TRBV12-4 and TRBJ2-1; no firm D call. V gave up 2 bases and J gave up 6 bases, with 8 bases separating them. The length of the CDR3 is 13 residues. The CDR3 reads CASSLWAPNEQFF. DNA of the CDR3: TGTGCCAGCAGTTTATGGGCCCCCAATGAGCAGTTCTTC.

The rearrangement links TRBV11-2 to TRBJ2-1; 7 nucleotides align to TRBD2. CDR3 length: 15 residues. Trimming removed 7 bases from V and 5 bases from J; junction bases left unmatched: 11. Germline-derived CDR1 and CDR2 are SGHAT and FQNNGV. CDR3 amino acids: CASTRGGTTNNEQFF. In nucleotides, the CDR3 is TGTGCCAGCACCAGAGGCGGGACTACAAACAATGAGCAGTTCTTC.

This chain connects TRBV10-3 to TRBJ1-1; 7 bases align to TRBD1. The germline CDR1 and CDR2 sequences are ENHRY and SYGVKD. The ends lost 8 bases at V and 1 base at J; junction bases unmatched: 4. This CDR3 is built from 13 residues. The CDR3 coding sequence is TGTGCCATCTGCAGGACAGGGAACACTGAAGCTTTCTTT. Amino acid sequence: CAICRTGNTEAFF.

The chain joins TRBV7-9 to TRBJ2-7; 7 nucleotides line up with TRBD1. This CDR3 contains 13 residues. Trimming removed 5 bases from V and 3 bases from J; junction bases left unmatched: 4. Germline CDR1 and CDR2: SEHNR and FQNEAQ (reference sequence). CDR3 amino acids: CASSRRDSYEQYF. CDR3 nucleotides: TGTGCCAGCAGCCGCCGGGACAGCTACGAGCAGTACTTC.

CDR3 DNA: TGTGCCAGCAGTTTATCCCCGTCCCCCCTCTACGAGCAGTACTTC. Protein: CASSLSPSPLYEQYF. This chain joins TRBV27 and TRBJ2-7; no clear D. Trimming took 0 bases from V and 3 from J, leaving 12 bases between them. Germline lookup yields CDR1 MNHEY and CDR2 SMNVEV (reference sequence). The CDR3 runs 15 residues.

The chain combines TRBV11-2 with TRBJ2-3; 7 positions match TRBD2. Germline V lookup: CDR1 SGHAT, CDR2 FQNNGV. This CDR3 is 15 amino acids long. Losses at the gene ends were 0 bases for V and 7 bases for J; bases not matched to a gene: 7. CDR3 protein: CASSLEAGPANTQYF. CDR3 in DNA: TGTGCCAGCAGCTTAGAAGCGGGACCCGCTAATACGCAGTATTTT.

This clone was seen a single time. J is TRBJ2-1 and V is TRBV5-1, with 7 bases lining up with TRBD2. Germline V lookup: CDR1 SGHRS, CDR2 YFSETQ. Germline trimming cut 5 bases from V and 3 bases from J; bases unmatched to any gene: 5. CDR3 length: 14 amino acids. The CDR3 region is CASSGSGRYNEQFF. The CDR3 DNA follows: TGCGCCAGCAGTGGTAGCGGGCGCTACAATGAGCAGTTCTTC.

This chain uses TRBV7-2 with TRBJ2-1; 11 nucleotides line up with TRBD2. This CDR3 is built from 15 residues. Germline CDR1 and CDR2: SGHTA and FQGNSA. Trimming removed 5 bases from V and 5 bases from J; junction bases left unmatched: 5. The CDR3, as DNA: TGTGCCAGCAGCCCACGACTAGCGGGAAACAATGAGCAGTTCTTC. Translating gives CASSPRLAGNNEQFF.

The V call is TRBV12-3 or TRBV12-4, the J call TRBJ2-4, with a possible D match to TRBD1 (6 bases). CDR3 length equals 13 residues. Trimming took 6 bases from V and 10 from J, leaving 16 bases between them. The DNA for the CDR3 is TGTGCCAGCAGAAAACAGGGATCGGGTATTCAGTACTTC. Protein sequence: CASRKQGSGIQYF.

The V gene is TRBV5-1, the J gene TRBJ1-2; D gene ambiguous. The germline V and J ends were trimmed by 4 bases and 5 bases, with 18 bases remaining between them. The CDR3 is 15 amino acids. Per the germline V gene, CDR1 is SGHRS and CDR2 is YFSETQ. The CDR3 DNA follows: TGCGCCAGCAGCGGCGGCGTCGGAGGCTCTTATGGCTACACCTTC. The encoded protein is CASSGGVGGSYGYTF.

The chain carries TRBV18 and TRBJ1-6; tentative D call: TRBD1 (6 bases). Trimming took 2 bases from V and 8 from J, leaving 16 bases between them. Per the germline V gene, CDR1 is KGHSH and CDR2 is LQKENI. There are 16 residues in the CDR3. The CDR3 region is CASSPTGRAGDSPLHF. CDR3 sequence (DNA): TGTGCCAGCTCACCAACCGGGAGGGCAGGGGATTCACCCCTCCACTTT.

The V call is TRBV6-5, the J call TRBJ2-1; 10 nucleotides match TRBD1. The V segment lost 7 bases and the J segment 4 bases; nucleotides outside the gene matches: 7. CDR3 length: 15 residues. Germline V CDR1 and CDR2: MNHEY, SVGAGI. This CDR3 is CASNADRGQYNEQFF. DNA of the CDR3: TGTGCCAGCAACGCCGACAGGGGGCAATACAATGAGCAGTTCTTC.

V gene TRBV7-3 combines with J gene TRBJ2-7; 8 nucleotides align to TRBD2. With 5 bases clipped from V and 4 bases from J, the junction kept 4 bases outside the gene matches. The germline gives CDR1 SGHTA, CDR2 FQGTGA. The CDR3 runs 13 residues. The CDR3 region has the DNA TGTGCCAGCAGCCTGTTAGCGGGATACGAGCAGTACTTC. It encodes CASSLLAGYEQYF. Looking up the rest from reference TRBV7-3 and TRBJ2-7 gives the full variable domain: GAGVSQTPSNKVTEKGKYVELRCDPISGHTALYWYRQSLGQGPEFLIYFQGTGAADDSGLPNDRFFAVRPEGSVSTLKIQRTERGDSAVYLCASSLLAGYEQYFGPGTRLTVT.